Listed below are T cell receptor beta chains from one sample, sequenced in a study of T cells after yellow fever vaccination. TCRdb reprocessed the 5' RACE reads via MiXCR and lists one record per CDR3 protein. Among around 350,000 distinct CDR3 sequences listed, approximately 10% were seen once. The specimen was PBMCs, collected on the day of the first yellow fever vaccination. These receptors were collected from a young man who received the YFV17D yellow fever vaccine. Each CDR3 is given with its conserved first and last residue. D genes are given only for firm matches. Size tells how often a clone was seen (once, few, many) or the class of an expanded clone, and some rows leave it out.

abundance: few; d_gene: -; j_gene: TRBJ1-1; v_gene: TRBV20-1; CDR3nt: TGCAGTGCTAGAGATCGGGCAGGGCGAACTGAAGCTTTCTTT; CDR3aa: CSARDRAGRTEAFF
abundance: -; d_gene: -; j_gene: TRBJ2-3; v_gene: TRBV5-1; CDR3nt: TGCGCCAGCAGCTTGGACGGGGTCCAAGATACGCAGTATTTT; CDR3aa: CASSLDGVQDTQYF
abundance: -; d_gene: -; j_gene: TRBJ1-5; v_gene: TRBV7-2; CDR3nt: TGTGCCAGCAGTAGGGCAAATCAGCCCCAGCATTTT; CDR3aa: CASSRANQPQHF
abundance: few; d_gene: -; j_gene: TRBJ1-1; v_gene: TRBV29-1; CDR3nt: TGCAGCGTAAATAAATTCACTGAAGCTTTCTTT; CDR3aa: CSVNKFTEAFF
abundance: many; d_gene: TRBD1; j_gene: TRBJ1-1; v_gene: TRBV6-2/TRBV6-3; CDR3nt: TGTGCCAGCAGTTCCGGGACAGGGGGCTCGTGGACTGAAGCTTTCTTT; CDR3aa: CASSSGTGGSWTEAFF
abundance: many; d_gene: -; j_gene: TRBJ2-2; v_gene: TRBV12-3/TRBV12-4; CDR3nt: TGTGCCAGCAGTTCCTGGACCACCGGGGAGCTGTTTTTT; CDR3aa: CASSSWTTGELFF
abundance: -; d_gene: TRBD2; j_gene: TRBJ2-2; v_gene: TRBV4-1; CDR3nt: TGCGCCAGCAGCCACCTAATCGGGACTAGTCCCGGGGAGCTGTTTTTT; CDR3aa: CASSHLIGTSPGELFF
abundance: few; d_gene: -; j_gene: TRBJ1-5; v_gene: TRBV12-3/TRBV12-4; CDR3nt: TGTGCCAGCAGTTTCCGGAACAATCAGCCCCAGCATTTT; CDR3aa: CASSFRNNQPQHF
abundance: few; d_gene: -; j_gene: TRBJ2-3; v_gene: TRBV7-2; CDR3nt: TGTGCCCTCGGGTCTAGCACAGATACGCAGTATTTT; CDR3aa: CALGSSTDTQYF
abundance: -; d_gene: TRBD2; j_gene: TRBJ2-3; v_gene: TRBV9; CDR3nt: TGTGCCAGCAGCGTAGTAGAGGAAGGGCGGGGGGGAGATACGCAGTATTTT; CDR3aa: CASSVVEEGRGGDTQYF
abundance: few; d_gene: -; j_gene: TRBJ2-2; v_gene: TRBV20-1; CDR3nt: TGCAGTGCTAGAGATGGACAGTCGGCGAACACCGGGGAGCTGTTTTTT; CDR3aa: CSARDGQSANTGELFF
abundance: -; d_gene: -; j_gene: TRBJ1-5; v_gene: TRBV2; CDR3nt: TGTGCCAGCCGGCCCCGGGGGGCGAATCAGCCCCAGCATTTT; CDR3aa: CASRPRGANQPQHF
abundance: few; d_gene: -; j_gene: TRBJ2-6; v_gene: TRBV11-2; CDR3nt: TGTGCCAGCAGCTTAATGGGGGCCCGTAAAATCTCTGGGGCCAACGTCCTGACTTTC; CDR3aa: CASSLMGARKISGANVLTF
abundance: few; d_gene: TRBD1; j_gene: TRBJ2-7; v_gene: TRBV10-3; CDR3nt: TGTGCCATCAGTGAGCCACAACAGGGGGTGGGCGAGCAGTACTTC; CDR3aa: CAISEPQQGVGEQYF
abundance: -; d_gene: -; j_gene: TRBJ2-3; v_gene: TRBV4-3; CDR3nt: TGCGCCAGCAGCCAAGAAGCGGCAGATACGCAGTATTTT; CDR3aa: CASSQEAADTQYF
abundance: -; d_gene: -; j_gene: TRBJ1-2; v_gene: TRBV4-3; CDR3nt: TGCGCCAGCAGCCAAGAAGGGGAGGGCTATGGCTACACCTTC; CDR3aa: CASSQEGEGYGYTF
abundance: few; d_gene: -; j_gene: TRBJ1-2; v_gene: TRBV28; CDR3nt: TGTGCCAGCAGACTCCGGACTGGAAGGGATGGCTACACCTTC; CDR3aa: CASRLRTGRDGYTF